This T cell receptor beta chain was captured in a study of blood T cell repertoires in COVID-19. Background on the study: The origin of the acute and convalescent COVID-19 samples was the United States, Italy and Spain. The cDNA or gDNA used as material had been derived from T cells, B-cell-depleted T cells, or PBMCs.

Cohorts were assigned according to the clinical history that participants reported. What the recovered Cohort 3 donors had was two negative PCRs, clearance, or symptom resolution. The germline V gene has CDR1 SGHRS and CDR2 YFSETQ. V was trimmed by 5 bases and J by 0 bases, leaving 14 bases between them. The CDR3 contains 15 residues. Libraries were prepared by immunoSEQ multiplex PCR; TCRdb keeps only in-frame clonotypes and omits some of them. The repertoire holds approximately 300,000 clones, with nearly 90% as singletons. The receptor was derived from a woman under 40 who had recovered from COVID-19. The V and J genes are TRBV5-1 and TRBJ1-1; D unclear. The sequenced material came from PBMCs or T cells enriched from blood (not recorded which). The CDR3 sequence: CASSYGLIMNTEAFF. Written as DNA, the CDR3 is TGCGCCAGCAGTTACGGACTGATTATGAACACTGAAGCTTTCTTT.